The 9 T cell receptor beta chains given below trace back to one sample, sequenced in a study of T cell changes during pregnancy in multiple sclerosis. Assay used: immunoSEQ multiplex PCR; TCRdb lists only in-frame clones, some missing. The sample contains roughly 74,000 clones, more than 85% of which appear only once. This specimen was peripheral blood, taken before pregnancy. Receptors were obtained from a female donor with multiple sclerosis, enrolled in a pregnancy study.

The chain is built from TRBV2 and TRBJ1-1, with a possible D match to TRBD1 (6 bases). V dropped 4 bases and J dropped 5 bases, with 11 bases sitting between them. The CDR3 extends over 13 amino acids. Germline CDR1 and CDR2: SNHLY and FYNNEI. CDR3 in amino acids: CASSVNRETEAFF. In nucleotides, the CDR3 is TGTGCCAGCAGTGTGAACAGGGAGACTGAAGCTTTCTTT.

V is TRBV27 and J is TRBJ1-5, with D possibly TRBD1 on 6 matching bases. The germline V and J ends were trimmed by 8 bases and 3 bases, with 17 bases remaining between them. Germline lookup yields CDR1 MNHEY and CDR2 SMNVEV (reference sequence). This CDR3 has 15 residues. CDR3 region: CASSKFGQINQPQHF. CDR3 coding DNA: TGTGCCAGCTCCAAGTTTGGACAGATCAATCAGCCCCAGCATTTT.

The chain employs TRBV5-1 and TRBJ2-7; 13 bases agree with TRBD2. The CDR3 loop spans 17 amino acids. In germline, CDR1 is SGHRS, CDR2 YFSETQ. After removal of 4 bases from V and 6 bases from J, the junction contained 13 bases not matched to a gene. DNA of the CDR3: TGCGCCAGCAGCGGTACTAGCGGGAGGGCCGGGGCTCGCGAGCAGTACTTC. This codes for CASSGTSGRAGAREQYF. Based on the CDR3 plus reference TRBV5-1 and TRBJ2-7, the full variable domain is KAGVTQTPRYLIKTRGQQVTLSCSPISGHRSVSWYQQTPGQGLQFLFEYFSETQRNKGNFPGRFSGRQFSNSRSEMNVSTLELGDSALYLCASSGTSGRAGAREQYFGPGTRLTVT.

The chain has TRBV18 and TRBJ1-2; D is perhaps TRBD1 (6 bases). Trimming took off 2 bases at V and 8 bases at J, with 18 bases between the two ends. The germline gives CDR1 KGHSH, CDR2 LQKENI. The CDR3 is made up of 15 amino acids. DNA of the CDR3: TGTGCCAGCTCACCAACCGTGGACAGAGATCTGGGCTACACCTTC. This gives the protein CASSPTVDRDLGYTF.

In this sample, this clone turned up once. The gene calls are TRBV5-6 and TRBJ1-4; 8 bases are shared with TRBD1. This CDR3 contains 15 residues. Trimming at V came to 4 bases and at J to 7 bases, leaving 9 bases not matched to a gene. Germline V CDR1 and CDR2: SGHDT, YYEEEE. DNA for the CDR3: TGTGCCAGCAGCAGGACAGGGTTCGTTTTTGAAAAACTGTTTTTT. This codes for CASSRTGFVFEKLFF.

The table lists this clone with a count of one. The chain uses TRBV7-6 and TRBJ2-7; 9 bases align to TRBD2. V shed 5 bases, J shed 4 bases, and the junction held 6 bases outside the gene matches. The CDR3 is 14 amino acids. Germline V CDR1 and CDR2: SGHVS, FNYEAQ. The CDR3 loop reads CASSLGAGGYEQYF. CDR3 sequence (DNA): TGTGCCAGCAGCCTAGGGGCGGGAGGGTACGAGCAGTACTTC.

The J gene is TRBJ1-5, the V gene TRBV18; 7 bases fit TRBD1. Germline V CDR1 and CDR2: KGHSH, LQKENI. Trimming took 6 bases from V and 0 from J; bases not matched to a gene: 23. This CDR3 has 21 residues. CDR3 coding DNA: TGTGCCAGCTCTGACAGGTTGGGCGACAGGGATGGAGTTTATAGCAATCAGCCCCAGCATTTT. It specifies CASSDRLGDRDGVYSNQPQHF.

The rearrangement uses TRBV2 and TRBJ1-4; D perhaps matches TRBD1 (5 bases). CDR3 length equals 13 residues. In germline, CDR1 is SNHLY, CDR2 FYNNEI. V lost 8 bases to trimming and J lost 5 bases, with 12 bases between them. CDR3 sequence reads: CASRQRQNEKLFF. In DNA form, the CDR3 reads TGTGCCAGCCGACAGCGACAAAATGAAAAACTGTTTTTT.

V gene TRBV25-1 combines with J gene TRBJ2-3; TRBD2 matches at 8 bases. Germline V gene sequence: CDR1 MGHDK, CDR2 SYGVNS. V lost 7 bases and J lost 3; bases outside the gene matches: 6. The CDR3 contains 14 residues. This CDR3 is CASTLAGRTDTQYF. DNA for the CDR3: TGTGCCAGCACTTTAGCGGGAAGGACAGATACGCAGTATTTT.